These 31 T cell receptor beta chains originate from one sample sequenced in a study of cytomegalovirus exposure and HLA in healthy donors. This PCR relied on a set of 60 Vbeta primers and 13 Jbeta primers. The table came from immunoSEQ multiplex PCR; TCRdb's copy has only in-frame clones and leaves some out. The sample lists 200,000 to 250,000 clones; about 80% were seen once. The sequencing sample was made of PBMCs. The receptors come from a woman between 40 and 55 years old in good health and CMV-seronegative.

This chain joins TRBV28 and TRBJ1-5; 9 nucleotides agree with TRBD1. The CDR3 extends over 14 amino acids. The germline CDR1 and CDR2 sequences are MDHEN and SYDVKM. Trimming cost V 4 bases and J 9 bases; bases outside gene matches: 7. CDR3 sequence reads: CASSWDRAERPQHF. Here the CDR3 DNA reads TGTGCCAGCAGTTGGGACAGGGCAGAACGGCCCCAGCATTTT.

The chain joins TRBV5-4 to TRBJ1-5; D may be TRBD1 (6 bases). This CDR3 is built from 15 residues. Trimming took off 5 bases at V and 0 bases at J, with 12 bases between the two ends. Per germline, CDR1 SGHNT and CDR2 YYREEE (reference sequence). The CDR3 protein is CASSSQQGSNQPQHF. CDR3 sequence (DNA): TGTGCCAGCAGTTCACAACAGGGTAGCAATCAGCCCCAGCATTTT. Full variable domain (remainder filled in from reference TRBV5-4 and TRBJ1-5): ETGVTQSPTHLIKTRGQQVTLRCSSQSGHNTVSWYQQALGQGPQFIFQYYREEENGRGNFPPRFSGLQFPNYSSELNVNALELDDSALYLCASSSQQGSNQPQHFGDGTRLSIL.

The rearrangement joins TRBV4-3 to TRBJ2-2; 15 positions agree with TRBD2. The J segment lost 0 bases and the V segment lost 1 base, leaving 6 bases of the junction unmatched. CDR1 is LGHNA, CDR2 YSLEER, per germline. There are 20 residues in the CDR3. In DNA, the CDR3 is TGCGCCAGCAGCCAAGTTGTGGGACTAGCGGGGGGAGCGAACACCGGGGAGCTGTTTTTT. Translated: CASSQVVGLAGGANTGELFF.

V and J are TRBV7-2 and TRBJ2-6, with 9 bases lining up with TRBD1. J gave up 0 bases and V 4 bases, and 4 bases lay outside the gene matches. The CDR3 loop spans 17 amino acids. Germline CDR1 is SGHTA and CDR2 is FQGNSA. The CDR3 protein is CASSSGTGRSGANVLTF. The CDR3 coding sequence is TGTGCCAGCAGCTCGGGGACAGGGCGCTCTGGGGCCAACGTCCTGACTTTC.

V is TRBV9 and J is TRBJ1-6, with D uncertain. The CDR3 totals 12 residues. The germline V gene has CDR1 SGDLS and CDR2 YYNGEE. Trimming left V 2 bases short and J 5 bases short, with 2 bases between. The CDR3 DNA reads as TGTGCCAGCAGCGTTAATAATTCACCCCTCCACTTT. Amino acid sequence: CASSVNNSPLHF.

This chain's CDR3 is CASSLKYQGRKQPQHF. CDR3 bases: TGTGCCAGCAGTCTAAAATATCAGGGGCGAAAACAGCCCCAGCATTTT. The V call is TRBV28, the J call TRBJ1-5, with D possibly TRBD1 on 6 matching bases. The germline V gene encodes CDR1 MDHEN and CDR2 SYDVKM. Trimming shortened V by 5 bases and J by 7 bases, and 21 bases separated the two germline ends. The CDR3 is 16 residues long.

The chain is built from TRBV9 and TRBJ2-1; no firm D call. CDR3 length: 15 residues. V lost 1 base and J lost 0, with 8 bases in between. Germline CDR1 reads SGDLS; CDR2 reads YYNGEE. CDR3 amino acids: CASSVFSSSYNEQFF. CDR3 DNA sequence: TGTGCCAGCAGCGTATTCTCGAGCTCCTACAATGAGCAGTTCTTC.

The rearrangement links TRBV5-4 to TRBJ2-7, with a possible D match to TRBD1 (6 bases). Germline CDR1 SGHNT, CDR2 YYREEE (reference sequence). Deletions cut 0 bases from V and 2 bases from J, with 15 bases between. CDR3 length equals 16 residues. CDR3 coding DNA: TGTGCCAGCAGCTTGGAGGCAGGGGCTCGCACCTACGAGCAGTACTTC. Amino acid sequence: CASSLEAGARTYEQYF.

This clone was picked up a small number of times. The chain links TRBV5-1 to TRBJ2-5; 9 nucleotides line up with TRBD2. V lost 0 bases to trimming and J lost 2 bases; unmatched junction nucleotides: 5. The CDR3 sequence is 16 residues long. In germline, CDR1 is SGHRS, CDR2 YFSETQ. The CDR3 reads CASSLGIAGAQETQYF. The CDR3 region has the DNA TGCGCCAGCAGCTTGGGGATAGCGGGAGCACAAGAGACCCAGTACTTC.

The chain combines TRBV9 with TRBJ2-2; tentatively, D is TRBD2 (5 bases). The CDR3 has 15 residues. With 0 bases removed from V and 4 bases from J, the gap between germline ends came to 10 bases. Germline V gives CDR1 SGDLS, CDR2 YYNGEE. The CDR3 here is CASSVARGGTGELFF. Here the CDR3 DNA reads TGTGCCAGCAGCGTAGCTCGGGGTGGCACCGGGGAGCTGTTTTTT.

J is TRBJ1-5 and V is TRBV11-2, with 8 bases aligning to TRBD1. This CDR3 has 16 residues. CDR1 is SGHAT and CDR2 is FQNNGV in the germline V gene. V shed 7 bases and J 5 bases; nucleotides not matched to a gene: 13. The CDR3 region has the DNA TGTGCCAGCACCTCCAGGGCAGGGGGCTTGGATCAGCCCCAGCATTTT. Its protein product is CASTSRAGGLDQPQHF.

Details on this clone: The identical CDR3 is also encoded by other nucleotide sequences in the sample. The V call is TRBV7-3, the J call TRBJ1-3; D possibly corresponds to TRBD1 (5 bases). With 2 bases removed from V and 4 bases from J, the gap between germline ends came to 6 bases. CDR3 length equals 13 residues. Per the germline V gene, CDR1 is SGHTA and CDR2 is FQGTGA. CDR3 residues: CASSLGGGNTIYF. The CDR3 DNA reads TGTGCCAGCAGCTTAGGGGGGGGAAACACCATATATTTT.

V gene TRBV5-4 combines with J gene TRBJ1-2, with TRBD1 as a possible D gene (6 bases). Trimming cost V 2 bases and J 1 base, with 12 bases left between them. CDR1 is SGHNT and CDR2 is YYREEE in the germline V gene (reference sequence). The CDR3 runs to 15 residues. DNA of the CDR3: TGTGCCAGCAGCTTACCTAAGGACAGTAACTATGGCTACACCTTC. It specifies CASSLPKDSNYGYTF.

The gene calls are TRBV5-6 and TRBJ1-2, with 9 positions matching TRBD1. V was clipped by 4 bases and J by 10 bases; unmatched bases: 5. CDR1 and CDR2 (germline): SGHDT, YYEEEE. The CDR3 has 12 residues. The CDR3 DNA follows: TGTGCCAGCAGCCAGGGGACAGGGTTCTACACCTTC. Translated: CASSQGTGFYTF.

The CDR3 protein is CASGTTTSGWYEQYF. CDR3 bases: TGTGCTAGTGGTACCACTACTAGCGGGTGGTACGAGCAGTACTTC. The J gene is TRBJ2-7, the V gene TRBV12-5, with TRBD2 identical over 9 bases. Germline V gene sequence: CDR1 LGHNT, CDR2 FRNRAP. V lost 5 bases to trimming and J lost 4 bases; unmatched junction nucleotides: 9. The CDR3 length is 15 residues.

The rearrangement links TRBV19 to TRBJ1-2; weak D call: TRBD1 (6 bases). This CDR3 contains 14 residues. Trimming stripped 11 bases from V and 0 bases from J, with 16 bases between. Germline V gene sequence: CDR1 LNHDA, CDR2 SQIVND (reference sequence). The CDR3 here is CASGRDTSNYGYTF. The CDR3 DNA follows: TGTGCCTCGGGCCGGGACACCTCTAACTATGGCTACACCTTC.

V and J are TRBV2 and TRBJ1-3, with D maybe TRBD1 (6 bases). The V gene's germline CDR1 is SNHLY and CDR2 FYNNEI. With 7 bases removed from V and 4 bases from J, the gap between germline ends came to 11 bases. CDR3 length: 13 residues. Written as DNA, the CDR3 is TGTGCCAGCACGAACAGGGCAGGAAACACCATATATTTT. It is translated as CASTNRAGNTIYF.

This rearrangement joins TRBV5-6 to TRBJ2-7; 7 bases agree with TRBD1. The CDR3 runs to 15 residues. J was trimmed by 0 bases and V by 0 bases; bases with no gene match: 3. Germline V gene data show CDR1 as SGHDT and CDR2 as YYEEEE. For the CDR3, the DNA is TGTGCCAGCAGCTTGGGTCCAGGGGGCTCCTACGAGCAGTACTTC. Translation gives CASSLGPGGSYEQYF. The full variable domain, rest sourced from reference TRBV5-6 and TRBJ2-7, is DAGVTQSPTHLIKTRGQQVTLRCSPKSGHDTVSWYQQALGQGPQFIFQYYEEEERQRGNFPDRFSGHQFPNYSSELNVNALLLGDSALYLCASSLGPGGSYEQYFGPGTRLTVT.

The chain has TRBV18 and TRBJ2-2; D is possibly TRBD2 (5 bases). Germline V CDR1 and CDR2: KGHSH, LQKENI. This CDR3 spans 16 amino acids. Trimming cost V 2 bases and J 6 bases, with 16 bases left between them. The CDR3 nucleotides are TGTGCCAGCTCACCAATGAGGACGGGGATCGCCGGGGAGCTGTTTTTT. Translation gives CASSPMRTGIAGELFF.

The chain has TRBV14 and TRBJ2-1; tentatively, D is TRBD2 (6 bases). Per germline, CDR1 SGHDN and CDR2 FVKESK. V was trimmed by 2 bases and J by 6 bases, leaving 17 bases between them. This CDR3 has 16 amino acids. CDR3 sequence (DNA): TGTGCCAGCAGCCAACTTGTTGGAGGGTTAGGCAATGAGCAGTTCTTC. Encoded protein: CASSQLVGGLGNEQFF.

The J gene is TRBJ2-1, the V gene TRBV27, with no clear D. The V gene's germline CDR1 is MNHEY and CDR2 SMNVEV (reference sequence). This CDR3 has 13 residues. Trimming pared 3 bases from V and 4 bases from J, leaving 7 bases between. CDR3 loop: CASSFNSYNEQFF. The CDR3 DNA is TGTGCCAGCAGTTTTAACTCGTACAATGAGCAGTTCTTC.

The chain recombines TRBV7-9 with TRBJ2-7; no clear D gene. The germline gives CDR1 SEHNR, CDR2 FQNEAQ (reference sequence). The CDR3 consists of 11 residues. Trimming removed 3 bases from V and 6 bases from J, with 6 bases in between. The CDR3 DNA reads TGTGCCAGCAGCTTTGGCCTCGAGCAGTACTTC. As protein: CASSFGLEQYF.

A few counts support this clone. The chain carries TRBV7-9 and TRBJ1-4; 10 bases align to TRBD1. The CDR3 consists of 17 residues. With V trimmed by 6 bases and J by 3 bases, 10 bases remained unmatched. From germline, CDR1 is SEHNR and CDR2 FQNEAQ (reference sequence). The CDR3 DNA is TGTGCCAGCAGTTCCTATGGGACAGGGGCTTCTAATGAAAAACTGTTTTTT. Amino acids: CASSSYGTGASNEKLFF.

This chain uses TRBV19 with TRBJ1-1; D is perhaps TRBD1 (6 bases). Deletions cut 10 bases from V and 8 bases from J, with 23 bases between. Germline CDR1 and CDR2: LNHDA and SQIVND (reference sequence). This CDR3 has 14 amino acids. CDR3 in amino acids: CATLGGASRREAFF. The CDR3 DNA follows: TGTGCCACCCTGGGGGGGGCCTCGCGGCGGGAAGCTTTCTTT.

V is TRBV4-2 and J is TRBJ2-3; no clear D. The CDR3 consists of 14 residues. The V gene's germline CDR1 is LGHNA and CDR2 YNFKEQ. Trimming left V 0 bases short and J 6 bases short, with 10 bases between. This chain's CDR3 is CASSQDGARDTQYF. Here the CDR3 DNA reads TGTGCCAGCAGCCAAGACGGAGCTAGGGATACGCAGTATTTT.

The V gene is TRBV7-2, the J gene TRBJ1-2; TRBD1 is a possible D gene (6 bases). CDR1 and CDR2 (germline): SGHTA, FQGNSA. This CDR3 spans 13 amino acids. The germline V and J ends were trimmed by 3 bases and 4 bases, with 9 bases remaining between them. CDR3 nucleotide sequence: TGTGCCAGCAGCTTGACAGGCGCCTATGGCTACACCTTC. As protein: CASSLTGAYGYTF.

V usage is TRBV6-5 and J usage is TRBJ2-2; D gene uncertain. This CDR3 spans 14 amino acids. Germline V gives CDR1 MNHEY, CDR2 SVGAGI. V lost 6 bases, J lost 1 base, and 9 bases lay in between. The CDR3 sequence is CASSSPGNTGELFF. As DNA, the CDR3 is TGTGCCAGCAGCTCCCCCGGGAACACCGGGGAGCTGTTTTTT.

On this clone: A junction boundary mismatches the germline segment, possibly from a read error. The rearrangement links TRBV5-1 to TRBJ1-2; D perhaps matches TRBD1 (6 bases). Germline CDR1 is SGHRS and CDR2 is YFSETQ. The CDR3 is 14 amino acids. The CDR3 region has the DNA TGCGCCAGCAGCTTATCGACAGGCCCATATGGCTACCCCTTC. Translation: CASSLSTGPYGYPF.

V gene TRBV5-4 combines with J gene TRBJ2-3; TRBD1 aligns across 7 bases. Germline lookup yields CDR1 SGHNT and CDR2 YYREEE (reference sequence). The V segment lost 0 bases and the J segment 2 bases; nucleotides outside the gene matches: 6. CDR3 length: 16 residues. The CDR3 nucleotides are TGTGCCAGCAGCTTGGCCGGACAGGTAGCCACAGATACGCAGTATTTT. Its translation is CASSLAGQVATDTQYF. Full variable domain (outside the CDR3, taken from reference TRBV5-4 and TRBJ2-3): ETGVTQSPTHLIKTRGQQVTLRCSSQSGHNTVSWYQQALGQGPQFIFQYYREEENGRGNFPPRFSGLQFPNYSSELNVNALELDDSALYLCASSLAGQVATDTQYFGPGTRLTVL.

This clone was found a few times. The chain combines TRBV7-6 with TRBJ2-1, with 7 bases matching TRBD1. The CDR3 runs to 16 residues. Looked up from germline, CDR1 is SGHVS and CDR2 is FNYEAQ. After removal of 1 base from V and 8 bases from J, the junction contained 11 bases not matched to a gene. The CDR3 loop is CASSLEGAGIDDEQFF. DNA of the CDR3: TGTGCCAGCAGCTTAGAGGGGGCAGGGATCGACGATGAGCAGTTCTTC.

The CDR3 loop reads CASSPQGETFF. The CDR3 DNA reads TGTGCCAGCTCACCCCAGGGGGAAACTTTCTTT. The chain combines TRBV18 with TRBJ1-1, with TRBD1 matching 7 bases. The CDR3 extends over 11 amino acids. Unmatched junction bases numbered 4, after V lost 3 bases and J lost 12 bases. CDR1 and CDR2 (germline): KGHSH, LQKENI.